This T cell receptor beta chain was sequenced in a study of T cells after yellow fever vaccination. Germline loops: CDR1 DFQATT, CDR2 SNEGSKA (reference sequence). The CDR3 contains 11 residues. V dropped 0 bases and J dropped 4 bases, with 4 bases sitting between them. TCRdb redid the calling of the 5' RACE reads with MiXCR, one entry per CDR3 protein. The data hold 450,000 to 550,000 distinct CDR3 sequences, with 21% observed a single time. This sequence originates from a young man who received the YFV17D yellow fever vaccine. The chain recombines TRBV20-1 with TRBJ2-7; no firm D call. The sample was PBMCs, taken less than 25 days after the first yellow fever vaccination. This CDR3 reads CSARDGYEQYF. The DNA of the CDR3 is TGCAGTGCTAGAGATGGGTACGAGCAGTACTTC.